Listed here are 6 T cell receptor beta chains from one sample, sequenced in a study of blood T cells in healthy people across ages. Then a second PCR, running roughly 7 to 11 cycles, was carried out with a sample-barcoded 5' primer and a J-beta primer mix. TCRdb analysed the 5' RACE reads with MiXCR anew, one entry per CDR3 protein. In the table there are hundreds of thousands of distinct CDR3 sequences, around 62% of which are singletons. The sequenced material came from blood. All receptors derive from a man aged 25 to 40 in good health.

The chain couples TRBV29-1 to TRBJ2-1; D gene unclear. Per germline, CDR1 SQVTM and CDR2 ANQGSEA. This CDR3 region has 15 residues. Trimming pared 1 base from V and 2 bases from J, leaving 12 bases between. The CDR3 region has the DNA TGCAGCGTTGAAGGCCCCGGCTGGGCCTACAATGAGCAGTTCTTC. This sequence encodes CSVEGPGWAYNEQFF.

The DNA for the CDR3 is TGTGCCAGCAGTTACCTCCCTCCGGGACAGGGAGGAAAGACCCAGTACTTC. It codes for CASSYLPPGQGGKTQYF. The chain has TRBV6-6 and TRBJ2-5, with TRBD1 identical over 9 bases. Germline V lookup: CDR1 MNHNY, CDR2 SVGAGI (reference sequence). The V and J ends lost 2 bases and 6 bases, in that order; junction bases with no gene match: 13. The CDR3 length is 17 residues.

The chain combines TRBV7-2 with TRBJ2-6, with a tentative D call TRBD2 (5 bases). This CDR3 has 16 amino acids. Germline CDR1 SGHTA, CDR2 FQGNSA. The germline V and J ends were trimmed by 1 base and 2 bases, with 9 bases remaining between them. The CDR3 DNA reads as TGTGCCAGCAGCTTAGTCCCGGGAACTGGGGCCAACGTCCTGACTTTC. Its translation: CASSLVPGTGANVLTF.

This rearrangement joins TRBV20-1 to TRBJ2-3, with 9 bases lining up with TRBD2. This CDR3 spans 15 amino acids. Germline V gives CDR1 DFQATT, CDR2 SNEGSKA (reference sequence). V dropped 4 bases and J dropped 2; count of bases not matched to a gene: 7. For the CDR3, the DNA is TGCAGTGCTATAAGTCTAGCGGGGAACACAGATACGCAGTATTTT. It is translated as CSAISLAGNTDTQYF.

This clonotype was observed a handful of times. The V gene is TRBV7-2, the J gene TRBJ1-1; D may be TRBD1 (5 bases). This CDR3 spans 14 amino acids. Trimming pared 3 bases from V and 2 bases from J, leaving 10 bases between. Germline loops: CDR1 SGHTA, CDR2 FQGNSA. The DNA of the CDR3 is TGTGCCAGCAGCTTCGGGACGGCAAACACTGAAGCTTTCTTT. Translation: CASSFGTANTEAFF.

This clonotype showed up just a few times. The chain couples TRBV5-1 to TRBJ2-7; 10 bases match TRBD1. With V trimmed by 4 bases and J by 4 bases, 8 bases remained unmatched. The CDR3 sequence is 15 residues long. Germline V gene data show CDR1 as SGHRS and CDR2 as YFSETQ. The CDR3 DNA reads as TGCGCCAGCAGCACGGCCGGGACAGGGGCTTACGAGCAGTACTTC. Translated: CASSTAGTGAYEQYF. The full variable domain, rest sourced from reference TRBV5-1 and TRBJ2-7, is KAGVTQTPRYLIKTRGQQVTLSCSPISGHRSVSWYQQTPGQGLQFLFEYFSETQRNKGNFPGRFSGRQFSNSRSEMNVSTLELGDSALYLCASSTAGTGAYEQYFGPGTRLTVT.